These 20 T cell receptor beta chains share one sample of origin, sequenced in a study of spatial heterogeneity in lung cancer. The sample's time point: sample taken at primary tumor resection. TCRdb re-called the 5' RACE reads with MiXCR, one entry per CDR3 protein. The repertoire has 35,000 to 50,000 distinct CDR3 sequences, around 3.1% of them found once; the top ten carry 36%. This material consisted of normal lung tissue next to the tumor, taken at surgery. The receptor set was obtained from a male donor with early-stage non-small cell lung cancer.

There are many counts of this clonotype. CDR3 region: CASSPSGTAFEAFF. CDR3 DNA: TGCGCCAGCAGTCCATCCGGGACGGCCTTTGAAGCTTTCTTT. V is TRBV5-1 and J is TRBJ1-1; possible D gene TRBD1, 5 bases. Germline values: CDR1 SGHRS, CDR2 YFSETQ. The length of the CDR3 is 14 residues. V was pared by 5 bases and J by 7 bases, with 18 bases between.

Ten or more counts support this clonotype. CDR3 residues: CSAWPGRNTGELFF. CDR3 nucleotide sequence: TGCAGTGCTTGGCCGGGACGAAACACCGGGGAGCTGTTTTTT. This sequence joins TRBV20-1 and TRBJ2-2; D possibly matches TRBD1 or TRBD2 (5 bases each). The V gene's germline CDR1 is DFQATT and CDR2 SNEGSKA (reference sequence). Trimming pared 5 bases from V and 2 bases from J, leaving 12 bases between. The length of the CDR3 is 14 residues.

This clonotype was seen a handful of times. The chain uses TRBV24-1 and TRBJ1-1, with 8 bases identical to TRBD1. CDR3 size: 14 residues. Germline lookup yields CDR1 KGHDR and CDR2 SFDVKD. V lost 4 bases to trimming and J lost 2 bases; unmatched junction nucleotides: 2. This CDR3 reads CATSEGQDNTEAFF. DNA for the CDR3: TGTGCCACCAGTGAGGGACAGGACAACACTGAAGCTTTCTTT.

This clonotype was detected many times. The J gene is TRBJ1-1, the V gene TRBV20-1; a weak D match, TRBD1 (5 bases). CDR1 is DFQATT, CDR2 SNEGSKA, per germline (reference sequence). V was cut by 6 bases and J by 9 bases, with 17 bases left in between. CDR3 length equals 12 residues. The CDR3 sequence: CSAAFDRYKAFF. The CDR3 region has the DNA TGCAGTGCAGCCTTCGACAGATACAAAGCTTTCTTT.

This chain joins TRBV4-3 and TRBJ2-1, with 10 bases identical to TRBD2. V was pared by 1 base and J by 8 bases, with 11 bases of the junction left unmatched. The CDR3 loop spans 17 amino acids. CDR1 and CDR2 (germline): LGHNA, YSLEER. This CDR3 is CASSQGSSGLAGDEQFF. CDR3 coding DNA: TGCGCCAGCAGCCAAGGAAGCTCTGGCCTAGCGGGGGATGAGCAGTTCTTC.

This clonotype came up many times. As DNA, the CDR3 is TGTGCCAGCAGTCGAAGGTTTGATCAGCCCCAGCATTTT. Translation: CASSRRFDQPQHF. This chain links TRBV2 with TRBJ1-5; no clear D. This CDR3 is 13 amino acids long. V gave up 5 bases and J gave up 5 bases, with 10 bases separating them. The germline CDR1 and CDR2 sequences are SNHLY and FYNNEI. The entire variable domain, with the rest obtained from reference TRBV2 and TRBJ1-5, is as follows: EPEVTQTPSHQVTQMGQEVILRCVPISNHLYFYWYRQILGQKVEFLVSFYNNEISEKSEIFDDQFSVERPDGSNFTLKIRSTKLEDSAMYFCASSRRFDQPQHFGDGTRLSIL.

This clonotype has at least ten counts. V usage is TRBV29-1 and J usage is TRBJ2-2; D gene unclear. This CDR3 is 12 amino acids long. Germline V lookup: CDR1 SQVTM, CDR2 ANQGSEA. V shed 7 bases and J shed 3 bases, with 9 bases lying between them. The DNA of the CDR3 is TGCAGCGGGCGACTCGACACCGGGGAGCTGTTTTTT. It specifies CSGRLDTGELFF.

This clonotype has a count of ten or more. The chain recombines TRBV6-2 or TRBV6-3 with TRBJ2-7, with unresolved D. V was trimmed by 4 bases and J by 6 bases, leaving 13 bases between them. Germline CDR1 and CDR2: MNHEY and SVGEGT. The CDR3 has 13 residues. DNA of the CDR3: TGTGCCAGCAGTTCCGGACCCCCCACCGAGCAGTACTTC. Protein: CASSSGPPTEQYF.

Ten or more counts support this clonotype. This sequence joins TRBV6-5 and TRBJ1-1, with D possibly TRBD1 on 6 matching bases. This CDR3 comprises 13 residues. With 6 bases removed from V and 4 bases from J, the gap between germline ends came to 12 bases. The V gene's germline CDR1 is MNHEY and CDR2 SVGAGI. The CDR3 nucleotides are TGTGCCAGCAGGCAGGGGTTCGGCACTGAAGCTTTCTTT. This gives the protein CASRQGFGTEAFF.

This clonotype showed up many times. This chain connects TRBV27 to TRBJ1-5; D is ambiguous. The V end was cut by 4 bases, the J end by 2 bases, with 9 bases between. Germline V gene lookup returns CDR1 MNHEY and CDR2 SMNVEV (reference sequence). The CDR3 extends over 14 amino acids. The DNA of the CDR3 is TGTGCCAGCAGTTGGAGGCAGGGCAATCAGCCCCAGCATTTT. It specifies CASSWRQGNQPQHF.

Concerning this clonotype: This may be a read error: a much more frequent sequence differs by one nucleotide. The V gene is TRBV12-3 or TRBV12-4, the J gene TRBJ1-5; D may be TRBD1 (6 bases). This CDR3 comprises 15 residues. CDR3 region: CAISSGQINNQPQHF. CDR3 nucleotide sequence: TGTGCCATCAGTTCTGGACAGATCAACAATCAGCCCCAGCATTTT.

This clonotype occurred many times. The gene calls are TRBV20-1 and TRBJ1-2; no clear D gene. Germline V gives CDR1 DFQATT, CDR2 SNEGSKA (reference sequence). The CDR3 runs 15 residues. Trimming cost V 0 bases and J 7 bases, with 18 bases left between them. The CDR3 region has the DNA TGCAGTGCTAGAGATCTCGACTCCTGGACCGGTGGCTACACCTTC. Protein sequence: CSARDLDSWTGGYTF.

This clonotype was picked up many times. The chain recombines TRBV29-1 with TRBJ2-2; D unresolved. CDR1 is SQVTM and CDR2 is ANQGSEA in the germline V gene. Trimming took off 8 bases at V and 2 bases at J, with 12 bases between the two ends. The CDR3 spans 13 residues. The CDR3 DNA sequence: TGCAGCATCTGGACCGCCAACACCGGGGAGCTGTTTTTT. The encoded protein is CSIWTANTGELFF.

This clonotype was counted ten times or more. This chain joins TRBV28 and TRBJ1-1; no reliable D call. This CDR3 is built from 14 residues. Trimming took 6 bases from V and 7 from J, leaving 18 bases between them. The germline V gene encodes CDR1 MDHEN and CDR2 SYDVKM. The CDR3 DNA reads as TGTGCCAGCAGCCCCCCAGGAGATGAGATTGAAGCTTTCTTT. Translation gives CASSPPGDEIEAFF.

There are many counts of this clonotype. The missing conserved phenylalanine or tryptophan at the end of this CDR3 makes a read error likely. The chain combines TRBV29-1 with TRBJ2-1; the D is unclear. With 1 base removed from V and 3 bases from J, the gap between germline ends came to 10 bases. The CDR3 consists of 14 residues. Germline CDR1 is SQVTM and CDR2 is ANQGSEA. The CDR3: CSVEGAEHYNEQFC. CDR3 nucleotide sequence: TGCAGCGTTGAAGGGGCCGAGCACTACAATGAGCAGTTCTGC.

This clonotype was seen ten or more times. The gene calls are TRBV27 and TRBJ1-2; D gene unclear. Germline lookup yields CDR1 MNHEY and CDR2 SMNVEV (reference sequence). The CDR3 spans 11 residues. Trimming took off 4 bases at V and 14 bases at J, with 14 bases between the two ends. The CDR3 DNA follows: TGTGCCAGCAGTTCCGGACGGGCCTGGACCTTC. Translating gives CASSSGRAWTF.

The sample holds many counts of this clonotype. This chain connects TRBV6-5 to TRBJ1-5, with 7 positions matching TRBD1. CDR1 and CDR2 (germline): MNHEY, SVGAGI. The CDR3 has 13 amino acids. The V gene end was trimmed by 8 bases and the J gene end by 3 bases; junction bases not matched to a gene: 4. Here the CDR3 reads CASRQGLNQPQHF. The DNA of the CDR3 is TGTGCCAGCCGACAGGGCCTCAATCAGCCCCAGCATTTT.

This clonotype was recorded many times. V usage is TRBV6-5 and J usage is TRBJ2-3; no firm D call. Trimming cost V 0 bases and J 2 bases, with 9 bases left between them. The CDR3 has 15 amino acids. Germline V gene sequence: CDR1 MNHEY, CDR2 SVGAGI. CDR3 in amino acids: CASSYSAGFTDTQYF. The CDR3 DNA reads TGTGCCAGCAGTTACTCGGCCGGTTTCACAGATACGCAGTATTTT.

This clonotype was observed many times. The chain recombines TRBV5-1 with TRBJ1-1, with D uncertain. CDR3 size: 12 residues. Germline CDR1 SGHRS, CDR2 YFSETQ. V gave up 5 bases and J gave up 4 bases, with 9 bases separating them. The CDR3 loop is CASRAGSTEAFF. DNA of the CDR3: TGCGCCAGCAGGGCGGGGTCCACTGAAGCTTTCTTT.

On this clonotype itself: This could be a read error, since a much larger clone is one nucleotide away. V usage is TRBV7-3 and J usage is TRBJ2-7; the D gene is possibly TRBD1 (5 bases). The CDR3 totals 14 residues. From germline, CDR1 is SGHTA and CDR2 FQGTGA. The CDR3 here is CASGLNPGTYEQYF. Here the CDR3 DNA reads TGTGCCAGCGGCTTAAATCCAGGGACCTACGAGCAGTACTTC.